This is a list of T cell receptor beta chains from one sample in a study of PD-1 blockade in classical Hodgkin lymphoma. TCRdb keeps only in-frame clones here, not all; method: immunoSEQ multiplex PCR. The sample lists 12,000 or so clones, about 85% occurring once. The specimen was peripheral blood mononuclear cells (PBMCs), collected at baseline. These receptors all come from a human donor with classical Hodgkin lymphoma. Both conserved end residues are part of each CDR3. D genes are given only for firm matches. Expanded clones get a size class; other rows say once, few or many, or leave the size out.

D: .
J: TRBJ1-1
size: .
V: TRBV4-3
CDR3: CASSQEVGGGGEAFF
DNA: TGCGCCAGCAGCCAAGAAGTGGGGGGCGGTGGTGAAGCTTTCTTT

D: .
J: TRBJ2-2
size: .
V: TRBV27
CDR3: CASSFVGSAGELFF
DNA: TGTGCCAGCAGTTTTGTAGGGTCGGCCGGGGAGCTGTTTTTT

D: .
J: TRBJ2-7
size: .
V: TRBV6-4
CDR3: CASSDSALPWTYEQYF
DNA: TGTGCCAGCAGTGACTCCGCTTTACCCTGGACCTACGAGCAGTACTTC

D: TRBD1
J: TRBJ1-2
size: .
V: TRBV4-1
CDR3: CASSQEGGRAGGYTF
DNA: TGCGCCAGCAGCCAAGAAGGGGGCAGGGCAGGTGGCTACACCTTC

D: TRBD2
J: TRBJ2-5
size: once
V: TRBV28
CDR3: CASSLNSGQETQYF
DNA: TGTGCCAGCAGTTTAAATAGCGGGCAAGAGACCCAGTACTTC

D: .
J: TRBJ1-4
size: few
V: TRBV2
CDR3: CASSPLADPEKLFF
DNA: TGTGCCAGCAGTCCTCTGGCCGATCCCGAAAAACTGTTTTTT

D: .
J: TRBJ2-2
size: .
V: TRBV19
CDR3: CATKDLGDGAGELFF
DNA: TGTGCCACCAAAGACCTTGGGGACGGGGCCGGGGAGCTGTTTTTT

D: TRBD2
J: TRBJ2-7
size: .
V: TRBV5-5
CDR3: CASKLAGGPNEQYF
DNA: TGTGCCAGCAAGCTAGCGGGAGGGCCTAACGAGCAGTACTTC

D: TRBD2
J: TRBJ2-2
size: .
V: TRBV5-4
CDR3: CASSLAGTSGLFF
DNA: TGTGCCAGCAGCTTGGCAGGGACTAGCGGGCTGTTTTTT

D: TRBD2
J: TRBJ2-2
size: .
V: TRBV19
CDR3: CASSPRIAGDTNTGELFF
DNA: TGTGCCAGTAGTCCCCGGATAGCGGGGGATACGAACACCGGGGAGCTGTTTTTT

D: TRBD2
J: TRBJ2-2
size: .
V: TRBV28
CDR3: CASSSLGLAGKGGELFF
DNA: TGTGCCAGCAGTTCCCTGGGACTAGCGGGAAAGGGCGGGGAGCTGTTTTTT

D: .
J: TRBJ1-5
size: few
V: TRBV6-6
CDR3: CASSQGRNNQPQHF
DNA: TGTGCCAGCAGCCAGGGACGGAACAATCAGCCCCAGCATTTT

D: .
J: TRBJ2-4
size: .
V: TRBV5-4
CDR3: CASSSKTNQAIQYF
DNA: TGTGCCAGCAGCTCGAAGACTAACCAGGCCATTCAGTACTTC

D: TRBD1
J: TRBJ2-3
size: .
V: TRBV5-6
CDR3: CASSQAPDRNTDTQYF
DNA: TGTGCCAGCAGCCAGGCCCCGGACAGGAACACAGATACGCAGTATTTT

D: .
J: TRBJ2-7
size: .
V: TRBV6-1
CDR3: CASTLRNYEQYF
DNA: TGTGCCAGCACCCTACGGAACTACGAGCAGTACTTC

D: .
J: TRBJ2-2
size: .
V: TRBV5-4
CDR3: CASSLPVGLRNTGELFF
DNA: TGTGCCAGCAGCTTGCCAGTAGGGTTGAGGAACACCGGGGAGCTGTTTTTT

D: TRBD2
J: TRBJ2-5
size: .
V: TRBV7-7
CDR3: CASSPSLAGGAETQYF
DNA: TGTGCTAGCAGCCCCTCACTAGCGGGAGGAGCAGAGACCCAGTACTTC

D: .
J: TRBJ2-3
size: .
V: TRBV7-8
CDR3: CASSVQTRSTDTQYF
DNA: TGTGCCAGCAGCGTCCAGACTAGGAGCACAGATACGCAGTATTTT

D: TRBD1
J: TRBJ1-5
size: .
V: TRBV4-2
CDR3: CASSQGRGSSNQPQHF
DNA: TGTGCCAGCAGCCAGGGCAGGGGGTCTAGCAATCAGCCCCAGCATTTT

D: TRBD1
J: TRBJ2-1
size: .
V: TRBV27
CDR3: CASSPTGGGNEQFF
DNA: TGTGCCAGCAGTCCTACAGGGGGCGGGAATGAGCAGTTCTTC

D: .
J: TRBJ1-2
size: .
V: TRBV20-1
CDR3: CSASPNYGYTF
DNA: TGCAGTGCGTCTCCGAACTATGGCTACACCTTC

D: TRBD1
J: TRBJ1-2
size: .
V: TRBV4-2
CDR3: CASSQELQGANRWYGYTF
DNA: TGTGCCAGCAGCCAAGAACTACAGGGGGCAAACCGCTGGTATGGCTACACCTTC

D: TRBD2
J: TRBJ2-1
size: .
V: TRBV14
CDR3: CASSQDLGGGPRGNEQFF
DNA: TGTGCCAGCAGCCAAGATCTGGGGGGAGGGCCGCGCGGCAATGAGCAGTTCTTC

D: .
J: TRBJ1-2
size: .
V: TRBV27
CDR3: CASSLYPGLGYTF
DNA: TGTGCCAGCAGTTTATATCCGGGGCTCGGCTACACCTTC

D: .
J: TRBJ2-7
size: .
V: TRBV7-9
CDR3: CASTDDRSSYEQYF
DNA: TGTGCCAGCACCGATGACAGGTCCTCCTACGAGCAGTACTTC

D: TRBD2
J: TRBJ2-7
size: once
V: TRBV5-4
CDR3: CASSPGEGEQYF
DNA: TGTGCCAGCAGCCCCGGGGAGGGCGAGCAGTACTTC

D: .
J: TRBJ2-3
size: .
V: TRBV27
CDR3: CASSLWAGGTDTQYF
DNA: TGTGCCAGCAGTTTATGGGCAGGGGGCACAGATACGCAGTATTTT

D: TRBD1
J: TRBJ2-7
size: .
V: TRBV5-4
CDR3: CASSLEGQGPPKLYEQYF
DNA: TGTGCCAGCAGCTTGGAGGGACAGGGGCCTCCGAAGCTCTACGAGCAGTACTTC

D: TRBD2
J: TRBJ2-3
size: .
V: TRBV7-3
CDR3: CASSSAGGWTDTQYF
DNA: TGTGCCAGCAGCTCGGCCGGGGGGTGGACAGATACGCAGTATTTT

D: .
J: TRBJ1-2
size: .
V: TRBV10-3
CDR3: CAILRPEGDYGYTF
DNA: TGTGCCATCTTACGACCGGAGGGGGACTATGGCTACACCTTC

D: .
J: TRBJ2-7
size: .
V: TRBV13
CDR3: CASAGGPSGYEQYF
DNA: TGTGCCTCGGCCGGAGGGCCCTCGGGATACGAGCAGTACTTC

D: TRBD2
J: TRBJ2-1
size: once
V: TRBV15
CDR3: CATSRDVDSGANEQFF
DNA: TGTGCCACCAGCAGAGATGTGGATAGCGGGGCCAATGAGCAGTTCTTC

D: .
J: TRBJ1-1
size: few
V: TRBV6-5
CDR3: CASSPRSMNTEAFF
DNA: TGTGCCAGCAGCCCTCGGTCCATGAACACTGAAGCTTTCTTT

D: .
J: TRBJ1-2
size: .
V: TRBV27
CDR3: CASRETLFTYGYTF
DNA: TGTGCCAGCCGCGAAACCCTATTTACCTATGGCTACACCTTC

D: TRBD1
J: TRBJ2-7
size: .
V: TRBV6-5
CDR3: CASSWTGAGEQYF
DNA: TGTGCCAGCAGTTGGACAGGGGCCGGCGAGCAGTACTTC

D: TRBD2
J: TRBJ2-7
size: .
V: TRBV11-3
CDR3: CASSLAVLAGPNYEQYF
DNA: TGTGCCAGCAGCTTAGCGGTACTAGCGGGGCCTAACTACGAGCAGTACTTC

D: TRBD1
J: TRBJ1-2
size: .
V: TRBV18
CDR3: CASSPYKDRVLDGYTF
DNA: TGTGCCAGCTCACCATACAAGGACAGGGTATTGGATGGCTACACCTTC

D: .
J: TRBJ2-2
size: .
V: TRBV9
CDR3: CASRGSSGATGELFF
DNA: TGTGCCAGCAGAGGTTCGTCAGGGGCCACCGGGGAGCTGTTTTTT

D: .
J: TRBJ1-5
size: .
V: TRBV5-5
CDR3: CASGLGENQPQHF
DNA: TGTGCCAGCGGATTGGGGGAGAATCAGCCCCAGCATTTT

D: .
J: TRBJ1-2
size: .
V: TRBV5-6
CDR3: CASSLVVRLNYGYTF
DNA: TGTGCCAGCAGCTTGGTTGTACGGTTAAACTATGGCTACACCTTC

D: .
J: TRBJ2-2
size: .
V: TRBV2
CDR3: CASSVGEPGELFF
DNA: TGTGCCAGCAGTGTAGGGGAACCCGGGGAGCTGTTTTTT

D: .
J: TRBJ2-1
size: .
V: TRBV7-9
CDR3: CASSLGSTANEQFF
DNA: TGTGCCAGCAGCTTAGGGTCCACCGCCAATGAGCAGTTCTTC

D: .
J: TRBJ2-1
size: once
V: TRBV4-3
CDR3: CASSQDGENNEQFF
DNA: TGCGCCAGCAGCCAAGATGGGGAAAACAATGAGCAGTTCTTC

D: .
J: TRBJ2-3
size: .
V: TRBV7-6
CDR3: CASSLEQGPSTDTQYF
DNA: TGTGCCAGCAGCTTAGAGCAGGGTCCTAGCACAGATACGCAGTATTTT

D: TRBD1
J: TRBJ1-1
size: .
V: TRBV30
CDR3: CAWSVKGAHTEAFF
DNA: TGTGCCTGGAGTGTAAAGGGGGCGCACACTGAAGCTTTCTTT

D: TRBD1
J: TRBJ1-1
size: .
V: TRBV7-2
CDR3: CASSSQGAGTEAFF
DNA: TGTGCCAGCAGCTCGCAGGGGGCCGGCACTGAAGCTTTCTTT

D: TRBD1
J: TRBJ1-1
size: .
V: TRBV4-3
CDR3: CASSQRTGGGTEAFF
DNA: TGCGCCAGCAGCCAGAGAACAGGGGGAGGGACTGAAGCTTTCTTT

D: .
J: TRBJ2-6
size: .
V: TRBV7-9
CDR3: CASSSRQDAGANVLTF
DNA: TGTGCCAGCAGCTCTCGACAGGATGCTGGGGCCAACGTCCTGACTTTC

D: .
J: TRBJ2-6
size: once
V: TRBV6-1
CDR3: CASSEGWGLTYVLTF
DNA: TGTGCCAGCAGTGAAGGTTGGGGACTTACGTACGTCCTGACTTTC

D: .
J: TRBJ2-1
size: .
V: TRBV7-7
CDR3: CASSSDNEQFF
DNA: TGTGCTAGCAGCTCAGACAATGAGCAGTTCTTC

D: TRBD2
J: TRBJ2-3
size: .
V: TRBV29-1
CDR3: CSVTGTSGGATDTQYF
DNA: TGCAGCGTCACCGGGACTAGCGGGGGGGCAACAGATACGCAGTATTTT

D: TRBD2
J: TRBJ2-2
size: .
V: TRBV28
CDR3: CASSSPGTSGDGELFF
DNA: TGTGCCAGCAGTTCCCCAGGGACTAGCGGGGACGGGGAGCTGTTTTTT

D: .
J: TRBJ1-1
size: .
V: TRBV30
CDR3: CARRGGGYTEAFF
DNA: TGTGCCCGAAGGGGCGGCGGGTACACTGAAGCTTTCTTT

D: .
J: TRBJ2-1
size: .
V: TRBV29-1
CDR3: CSAGQYNEQFF
DNA: TGCAGCGCCGGACAATACAATGAGCAGTTCTTC